This TCR beta chain was recorded in a study of cytomegalovirus exposure and HLA in healthy donors. Looked up from germline, CDR1 is KGHSH and CDR2 is LQKENI. Deletions cut 4 bases from V and 5 bases from J, with 11 bases between. CDR3 size: 13 residues. Repertoires were generated with immunoSEQ multiplex PCR, while TCRdb's copy carries only in-frame clones and drops some. The data hold 200,000 to 300,000 clones, with about 83% observed a single time. This chain joins TRBV18 and TRBJ2-5; a possible D gene is TRBD2 (6 bases). The clonotype was recovered from a man younger than 30 in good health and CMV-seronegative. The specimen was PBMCs. The CDR3 coding sequence is TGTGCCAGCTCACTTCGGGAGACGGAGACCCAGTACTTC. The encoded protein is CASSLRETETQYF.